Below, 26 T cell receptor beta chains from the same sample are listed, as sequenced in a study of CD4 T cells in relation to SARS-CoV-2 and coronaviruses. These receptors lack a known antigen. Profiled with immunoSEQ multiplex PCR; TCRdb holds only in-frame clones, not every one. The table records about 36,000 clones, under 85% of them present only once. Material for sequencing was memory CD4+ T cells from PBMCs, cultured in vitro. The origin of the receptors is an adult with COVID-19.

The rearrangement joins TRBV19 to TRBJ2-2, with D maybe TRBD2 (7 bases). Germline values: CDR1 LNHDA, CDR2 SQIVND (reference sequence). The CDR3 has 15 residues. V lost 4 bases, J lost 5 bases, and 14 bases lay in between. The CDR3 protein is CASSRSGRGTGELFF. The CDR3 coding sequence is TGTGCCAGTAGTAGGTCAGGGAGGGGGACCGGGGAGCTGTTTTTT.

This chain links TRBV27 with TRBJ1-1; D is perhaps TRBD1 (6 bases). Trimming removed 8 bases from V and 10 bases from J, with 17 bases in between. The CDR3 spans 12 residues. In germline, CDR1 is MNHEY, CDR2 SMNVEV (reference sequence). In DNA form, the CDR3 reads TGTGCCAGCCGTCAGGCAGGGGCGGCAGCTTTCTTT. Protein sequence: CASRQAGAAAFF.

This chain connects TRBV24-1 to TRBJ2-7; possible D gene TRBD1, 5 bases. The CDR3 is 12 residues long. Germline assignment: CDR1 KGHDR and CDR2 SFDVKD. Trimming removed 9 bases from V and 3 bases from J, with 11 bases in between. CDR3 protein: CATPRALYEQYF. In nucleotides, the CDR3 is TGTGCCACCCCCAGGGCGCTCTACGAGCAGTACTTC.

This chain links TRBV3-1 (or the pseudogene TRBV3-2) with TRBJ2-2; tentative D call: TRBD2 (5 bases). The germline V gene has CDR1 LGHDT and CDR2 YNNKEL (reference sequence). Trimming pared 3 bases from V and 6 bases from J, leaving 5 bases between. There are 12 residues in the CDR3. The CDR3 nucleotides are TGTGCCAGCAGCCACGGGGCCGGGGAGCTGTTTTTT. Its protein is CASSHGAGELFF.

The V gene is TRBV7-9, the J gene TRBJ2-2; D is tentatively TRBD1 or TRBD2 (5 bases each). CDR3 length: 18 residues. V lost 4 bases and J 2 bases, leaving 20 bases between the germline ends. The germline V gene encodes CDR1 SEHNR and CDR2 FQNEAQ (reference sequence). The CDR3 DNA reads TGTGCCAGCAGCTCCTGGGGTTTTCCCGGGGCAAACACCGGGGAGCTGTTTTTT. Translated, it gives CASSSWGFPGANTGELFF.

The V call is TRBV28, the J call TRBJ2-7; maybe TRBD1 (6 bases). The germline V gene has CDR1 MDHEN and CDR2 SYDVKM. This CDR3 has 14 residues. V was pared by 2 bases and J by 2 bases, with 10 bases between. The CDR3, as DNA: TGTGCCAGCAGTTTAATAGACAGGACCTACGAGCAGTACTTC. Amino acids: CASSLIDRTYEQYF.

This clone was counted a few times. The chain joins TRBV6-2 or TRBV6-3 to TRBJ1-6; D is uncertain. The CDR3 sequence is 15 residues long. The germline CDR1 and CDR2 sequences are MNHEY and SVGEGT. V was trimmed by 0 bases and J by 3 bases, leaving 6 bases between them. DNA for the CDR3: TGTGCCAGCAGTTACTCGAGAGACTATAATTCACCCCTCCACTTT. Translated, it gives CASSYSRDYNSPLHF.

This clone was recorded once. The genes are TRBV7-2 and TRBJ1-2; D unclear. Trimming removed 1 base from V and 4 bases from J, with 10 bases in between. CDR1 and CDR2 from the germline V gene are SGHTA and FQGNSA. The CDR3 length is 14 residues. As DNA, the CDR3 is TGTGCCAGCAGCTTAGATGGTAACGTCTATGGCTACACCTTC. It encodes CASSLDGNVYGYTF.

The chain recombines TRBV5-1 with TRBJ2-7; D gene unclear. CDR3 size: 13 residues. Germline V gene data show CDR1 as SGHRS and CDR2 as YFSETQ. The V end was cut by 4 bases, the J end by 1 base, with 9 bases between. The CDR3 here is CASSPHSSYEQYF. The CDR3 DNA reads TGCGCCAGCAGCCCGCATTCATCCTACGAGCAGTACTTC.

The chain links TRBV7-9 to TRBJ2-1; D ambiguous. V gave up 5 bases and J gave up 8 bases, with 13 bases separating them. The CDR3 sequence is 13 residues long. Per germline, CDR1 SEHNR and CDR2 FQNEAQ (reference sequence). CDR3 DNA: TGTGCCAGCAGCCCGGGCGGTCTATATGAGCAGTTCTTC. This codes for CASSPGGLYEQFF.

This CDR3 is CASRVTDTQYF. The CDR3 region has the DNA TGTGCCAGCCGGGTCACAGATACGCAGTATTTT. This chain connects TRBV19 to TRBJ2-3, with D hard to call. The germline V gene has CDR1 LNHDA and CDR2 SQIVND (reference sequence). The CDR3 sequence is 11 residues long. The V and J ends lost 9 bases and 2 bases respectively, with 6 bases between them.

This CDR3 is CASRAGELFF. The CDR3 DNA follows: TGCGCCAGCAGGGCCGGGGAGCTGTTTTTT. The J gene is TRBJ2-2, the V gene TRBV10-2; D gene unclear. V was shortened by 6 bases and J by 6 bases, with 2 bases between the two germline ends. CDR3 length: 10 residues. Germline V CDR1 and CDR2: WSHSY, SAAADI.

V and J are TRBV6-2 or TRBV6-3 and TRBJ2-5; D uncertain. From germline, CDR1 is MNHEY and CDR2 SVGEGT. CDR3 length: 15 amino acids. V was trimmed by 4 bases and J by 2 bases, leaving 14 bases between them. In nucleotides, the CDR3 is TGTGCCAGCAGTTTAGGCGGACCTGGACAAGAGACCCAGTACTTC. This gives the protein CASSLGGPGQETQYF.

This chain connects TRBV30 to TRBJ2-5, with TRBD2 matching over 9 bases. Germline CDR1 and CDR2: GTSNPN and SVGIG (reference sequence). V dropped 3 bases and J dropped 7; count of bases not matched to a gene: 6. The CDR3 runs 13 residues. The CDR3 DNA reads TGTGCCTGGAGGTTAGCGGGAGCGCGGACCCAGTACTTC. Translated, it gives CAWRLAGARTQYF.

As DNA, the CDR3 is TGTGCCAGCAGCCACACTAGGACAGGGCATCAGCCCCAGCATTTT. Its protein product is CASSHTRTGHQPQHF. The rearrangement joins TRBV28 to TRBJ1-5, with 8 bases fitting TRBD1. The CDR3 is made up of 15 amino acids. With 6 bases clipped from V and 5 bases from J, the junction kept 9 bases outside the gene matches. Germline CDR1 and CDR2: MDHEN and SYDVKM.

J is TRBJ2-1 and V is TRBV7-6, with 7 bases matching TRBD2. CDR3 length equals 19 residues. The V gene end was trimmed by 2 bases and the J gene end by 5 bases; junction bases not matched to a gene: 18. Looked up from germline, CDR1 is SGHVS and CDR2 is FNYEAQ. The chain's CDR3 is CASSLRVPSGFAPDNEQFF. Written as DNA, the CDR3 is TGTGCCAGCAGCTTACGGGTCCCTAGCGGCTTCGCCCCCGACAATGAGCAGTTCTTC.

This rearrangement joins TRBV2 to TRBJ2-5; TRBD2 matches at 10 bases. CDR3 length: 15 residues. From germline, CDR1 is SNHLY and CDR2 FYNNEI. The ends lost 8 bases at V and 4 bases at J; junction bases unmatched: 10. The CDR3 region has the DNA TGTGCCAGCCAGGTGTCTAGCGGGAGCTCAGAGACCCAGTACTTC. Its protein is CASQVSSGSSETQYF.

This chain connects TRBV7-2 to TRBJ2-2; 7 bases map to TRBD2. The CDR3 spans 17 residues. The germline gives CDR1 SGHTA, CDR2 FQGNSA. V lost 1 base to trimming and J lost 1 base; unmatched junction nucleotides: 6. The CDR3 is CASSLVGAGLNTGELFF. The CDR3 bases are TGTGCCAGCAGCTTAGTGGGAGCGGGGCTGAACACCGGGGAGCTGTTTTTT.

V and J are TRBV12-3 or TRBV12-4 and TRBJ2-6, with no clear D. This CDR3 contains 13 residues. Trimming left V 8 bases short and J 3 bases short, with 8 bases between. The chain's CDR3 is CASGRIGANVLTF. The CDR3 region has the DNA TGTGCCAGCGGCCGAATTGGGGCCAACGTCCTGACTTTC.

The chain uses TRBV20-1 and TRBJ1-3; no clear D. The germline V gene encodes CDR1 DFQATT and CDR2 SNEGSKA (reference sequence). V dropped 3 bases and J dropped 2 bases, with 5 bases sitting between them. The CDR3 runs 12 residues. CDR3 nucleotides: TGCAGTGCTAGTAGGGCTGGAAACACCATATATTTT. Translated: CSASRAGNTIYF.

Comment on this clone: The junction shows a germline mismatch at one end, possibly a read error. This chain joins TRBV19 and TRBJ2-1; D is undetermined. Germline V gives CDR1 LNHDA, CDR2 SQIVND (reference sequence). This CDR3 spans 15 amino acids. CDR3 sequence: CASSLDRAKDNEQFF. CDR3 bases: TGTGCCAGTAGTCTAGACCGGGCTAAGGACAATGAGCAGTTCTTC.

This chain joins TRBV19 and TRBJ2-2; TRBD1 matches at 7 bases. V lost 8 bases, J lost 6 bases, and 0 bases stayed unmatched. Germline V CDR1 and CDR2: LNHDA, SQIVND (reference sequence). The CDR3 runs to 11 residues. The CDR3 region is CASQGAGELFF. The CDR3 DNA is TGTGCCAGTCAGGGGGCCGGGGAGCTGTTTTTT.

CDR3 region: CASSNQGETTDTQYF. The CDR3 DNA reads as TGTGCCAGCAGTAACCAGGGGGAAACCACAGATACGCAGTATTTT. The chain recombines TRBV7-9 with TRBJ2-3, with 7 bases that match TRBD1. Germline V CDR1 and CDR2: SEHNR, FQNEAQ (reference sequence). V shed 6 bases, J shed 2 bases, and the junction held 8 bases outside the gene matches. The CDR3 has 15 residues. Supplemented by reference TRBV7-9 and TRBJ2-3, the full variable domain reads DTGVSQNPRHKITKRGQNVTFRCDPISEHNRLYWYRQTLGQGPEFLTYFQNEAQLEKSRLLSDRFSAERPKGSFSTLEIQRTEQGDSAMYLCASSNQGETTDTQYFGPGTRLTVL.

V gene TRBV18 combines with J gene TRBJ1-2; 9 bases are a match to TRBD1. The J segment lost 6 bases and the V segment lost 6 bases, leaving 5 bases of the junction unmatched. The CDR3 is 13 amino acids. The germline V gene has CDR1 KGHSH and CDR2 LQKENI. The CDR3 coding sequence is TGTGCCAGCTCTCCGGGACAGGGTCATGGCTACACCTTC. Protein sequence: CASSPGQGHGYTF.

The sample holds one count of this clone. This chain joins TRBV28 and TRBJ2-7, with D possibly being TRBD2 (6 bases). The germline V gene has CDR1 MDHEN and CDR2 SYDVKM. This CDR3 contains 14 residues. Trimming shortened V by 7 bases and J by 4 bases, and 17 bases separated the two germline ends. The CDR3: CASKEGAMGYEQYF. The DNA of the CDR3 is TGTGCCAGCAAGGAGGGCGCTATGGGGTACGAGCAGTACTTC.

The chain uses TRBV28 and TRBJ2-2; D gene ambiguous. Germline CDR1 is MDHEN and CDR2 is SYDVKM. The CDR3 loop spans 16 amino acids. Trimming stripped 4 bases from V and 1 base from J, with 13 bases between. CDR3 nucleotides: TGTGCCAGCAGTTCCCGGGCCGTACTGAACACCGGGGAGCTGTTTTTT. Translated, it gives CASSSRAVLNTGELFF.